The rows below give T cell receptor beta chains drawn from one sample of a study of control samples from healthy donors and cancer patients. Assay: immunoSEQ multiplex PCR; the TCRdb copy retains only in-frame clones and omits some. Here the sample spans 150,000 to 200,000 clones, almost 90% being singletons. The sample consisted of blood. These receptors were collected from a man younger than 35 in good health. The CDR3 runs from the conserved cysteine through the conserved F or W. Fields, in order: V gene, clone size, J gene, D gene, CDR3 protein, CDR3 DNA. A D gene is named only where the DNA matches it firmly. Size is omitted from some rows. Given values are once, few, many or a class for expanded clones.

V: TRBV12-3/TRBV12-4; size: NA; J: TRBJ1-5; D: NA; CDR3: CASSSSYQPQHF; DNA: TGTGCCAGCAGTTCCTCCTATCAGCCCCAGCATTTT
V: TRBV6-5; size: NA; J: TRBJ2-3; D: NA; CDR3: CASREQGRGTDTQYF; DNA: TGTGCCAGCAGGGAGCAGGGTAGGGGCACAGATACGCAGTATTTT
V: TRBV5-4; size: NA; J: TRBJ2-1; D: NA; CDR3: CASSFAGGEQFF; DNA: TGTGCCAGCAGCTTCGCAGGCGGTGAGCAGTTCTTC
V: TRBV7-2; size: NA; J: TRBJ1-6; D: NA; CDR3: CASSRLGGAYSPLHF; DNA: TGTGCCAGCAGCCGCCTGGGGGGGGCTTACTCACCCCTCCACTTT
V: TRBV6-1; size: once; J: TRBJ1-4; D: NA; CDR3: CASSEGQGSEKLFF; DNA: TGTGCCAGCAGTGAAGGCCAGGGGAGTGAAAAACTGTTTTTT
V: TRBV7-8; size: NA; J: TRBJ2-5; D: NA; CDR3: CASSGRRVLARETQYF; DNA: TGTGCCAGCAGCGGGCGACGGGTGCTCGCCAGGGAGACCCAGTACTTC
V: TRBV7-6; size: NA; J: TRBJ2-2; D: NA; CDR3: CASSLRRSMNTGELFF; DNA: TGTGCCAGCAGCTTAAGACGGAGCATGAACACCGGGGAGCTGTTTTTT
V: TRBV30; size: NA; J: TRBJ1-2; D: TRBD1; CDR3: CAWHNGQGVSSYTF; DNA: TGTGCCTGGCACAATGGACAGGGGGTCTCAAGCTACACCTTC
V: TRBV9; size: NA; J: TRBJ2-2; D: TRBD1; CDR3: CASSQYSGTGSGELFF; DNA: TGTGCCAGCAGCCAATATTCCGGGACAGGGTCCGGGGAGCTGTTTTTT
V: TRBV14; size: NA; J: TRBJ2-5; D: TRBD2; CDR3: CASSSRLAGPPETQYF; DNA: TGTGCCAGCAGCTCCCGACTAGCGGGGCCCCCAGAGACCCAGTACTTC
V: TRBV4-2; size: NA; J: TRBJ1-4; D: NA; CDR3: CASSPPRSATNEKLFF; DNA: TGTGCCAGCAGCCCGCCCCGGAGTGCAACTAATGAAAAACTGTTTTTT
V: TRBV7-9; size: NA; J: TRBJ2-5; D: TRBD1; CDR3: CASSRPQGAQETQYF; DNA: TGTGCCAGCAGCCGTCCGCAGGGGGCCCAAGAGACCCAGTACTTC
V: TRBV28; size: NA; J: TRBJ1-1; D: NA; CDR3: CASTTGIIGSEAFF; DNA: TGTGCCAGCACGACTGGCATCATAGGTTCGGAAGCTTTCTTT
V: TRBV7-2; size: NA; J: TRBJ1-1; D: NA; CDR3: CASSLTGTEAFF; DNA: TGTGCCAGCAGCCTAACAGGGACTGAAGCTTTCTTT
V: TRBV14; size: NA; J: TRBJ1-6; D: NA; CDR3: CASSLRQSYNSPLHF; DNA: TGTGCCAGCAGCCTTAGACAGAGCTATAATTCACCCCTCCACTTT
V: TRBV7-3; size: NA; J: TRBJ2-3; D: TRBD2; CDR3: CASSSSGADTQYF; DNA: TGTGCCAGCAGCTCTAGCGGGGCAGATACGCAGTATTTT
V: TRBV5-1; size: NA; J: TRBJ2-1; D: NA; CDR3: CASSFGNYYNEQFF; DNA: TGCGCCAGCAGCTTCGGGAATTACTACAATGAGCAGTTCTTC
V: TRBV28; size: NA; J: TRBJ2-5; D: NA; CDR3: CASTAVEETQYF; DNA: TGTGCCAGCACTGCCGTGGAAGAGACCCAGTACTTC
V: TRBV30; size: NA; J: TRBJ1-1; D: NA; CDR3: CAWRSNNLNTEAFF; DNA: TGTGCCTGGAGGAGTAACAACTTGAACACTGAAGCTTTCTTT
V: TRBV7-2; size: NA; J: TRBJ1-3; D: NA; CDR3: CASSRAPGLNSGNTIYF; DNA: TGTGCCAGCAGCCGCGCACCGGGACTCAACTCTGGAAACACCATATATTTT
V: TRBV4-1; size: NA; J: TRBJ2-7; D: TRBD2; CDR3: CASSHTPTLAGEQYF; DNA: TGCGCCAGCAGCCACACGCCGACACTAGCGGGGGAGCAGTACTTC
V: TRBV6-1; size: NA; J: TRBJ2-7; D: TRBD2; CDR3: CASSDPREGDSYEQYF; DNA: TGTGCCAGCAGTGACCCCCGGGAGGGGGATAGCTACGAGCAGTACTTC
V: TRBV18; size: NA; J: TRBJ2-5; D: NA; CDR3: CASSPRLEETQYF; DNA: TGTGCCAGCTCACCTAGACTAGAAGAGACCCAGTACTTC
V: TRBV4-2; size: NA; J: TRBJ2-3; D: NA; CDR3: CASSQEVSTDTQYF; DNA: TGTGCCAGCAGCCAAGAAGTCAGCACAGATACGCAGTATTTT
V: TRBV6-5; size: NA; J: TRBJ1-1; D: TRBD1; CDR3: CASSRPGQGNTEAFF; DNA: TGTGCCAGCAGTCGTCCGGGACAGGGGAACACTGAAGCTTTCTTT
V: TRBV6-1; size: NA; J: TRBJ2-3; D: TRBD2; CDR3: CASSESGEGDTQYF; DNA: TGTGCCAGCAGTGAATCCGGGGAGGGAGATACGCAGTATTTT
V: TRBV15; size: NA; J: TRBJ1-1; D: NA; CDR3: CATSRASRDTEAFF; DNA: TGTGCCACCAGCAGAGCTTCCAGGGACACTGAAGCTTTCTTT
V: TRBV28; size: few; J: TRBJ2-7; D: TRBD2; CDR3: CASSLTSGTGGEQYF; DNA: TGTGCCAGCAGTTTAACGAGCGGGACGGGGGGCGAGCAGTACTTC
V: TRBV6-6; size: NA; J: TRBJ2-4; D: NA; CDR3: CASSPGVAKNIQYF; DNA: TGTGCCAGCAGCCCGGGGGTAGCCAAAAACATTCAGTACTTC
V: TRBV2; size: NA; J: TRBJ2-4; D: TRBD1; CDR3: CASRLDRENIQYF; DNA: TGTGCCAGCAGACTGGACAGGGAAAACATTCAGTACTTC
V: TRBV6-5; size: NA; J: TRBJ1-1; D: TRBD1; CDR3: CASNPTGDHTEAFF; DNA: TGTGCCAGCAATCCAACAGGGGACCACACTGAAGCTTTCTTT
V: TRBV6-5; size: NA; J: TRBJ2-7; D: NA; CDR3: CASSSPGISPYEQYF; DNA: TGTGCCAGCAGTTCCCCGGGAATTAGCCCCTACGAGCAGTACTTC
V: TRBV11-2; size: NA; J: TRBJ2-1; D: NA; CDR3: CASSIPQGRNEQFF; DNA: TGTGCCAGCAGCATCCCACAGGGGAGGAATGAGCAGTTCTTC
V: TRBV7-8; size: NA; J: TRBJ2-3; D: NA; CDR3: CASSLRTGASTDTQYF; DNA: TGTGCCAGCAGCTTGCGGACGGGTGCTAGCACAGATACGCAGTATTTT
V: TRBV18; size: NA; J: TRBJ2-7; D: TRBD1; CDR3: CASSRLPGGDYEQYF; DNA: TGTGCCAGCTCCCGGCTGCCAGGGGGAGACTACGAGCAGTACTTC
V: TRBV4-2; size: many; J: TRBJ1-1; D: NA; CDR3: CASSQESDSMNTEAFF; DNA: TGTGCCAGCAGCCAAGAATCCGACAGTATGAACACTGAAGCTTTCTTT
V: TRBV5-4; size: NA; J: TRBJ1-1; D: NA; CDR3: CASSFARGTEAFF; DNA: TGTGCCAGCAGCTTCGCCCGCGGAACTGAAGCTTTCTTT
V: TRBV6-2/TRBV6-3; size: few; J: TRBJ2-5; D: TRBD2; CDR3: CASSTTSGGAETQYF; DNA: TGTGCCAGCAGTACGACTAGCGGGGGTGCGGAGACCCAGTACTTC
V: TRBV7-2; size: NA; J: TRBJ2-3; D: NA; CDR3: CASSAQGPPTTTQYF; DNA: TGTGCCAGCAGCGCGCAGGGGCCTCCGACAACTACGCAGTATTTT
V: TRBV30; size: NA; J: TRBJ1-5; D: NA; CDR3: CAWSMGDNQPQHF; DNA: TGTGCCTGGAGTATGGGGGATAATCAGCCCCAGCATTTT
V: TRBV3-1/TRBV3-2; size: NA; J: TRBJ1-6; D: NA; CDR3: CASSHRPLGDRGSPLHF; DNA: TGTGCCAGCAGCCACCGCCCTCTCGGGGATAGAGGCTCACCCCTCCACTTT
V: TRBV5-4; size: NA; J: TRBJ2-3; D: NA; CDR3: CASSGTRPDTQYF; DNA: TGTGCCAGCAGCGGAACGAGGCCAGATACGCAGTATTTT
V: TRBV27; size: NA; J: TRBJ2-1; D: NA; CDR3: CASSLQGTASIHEQFF; DNA: TGTGCCAGCAGTTTACAAGGAACGGCTAGCATCCATGAGCAGTTCTTC
V: TRBV7-2; size: once; J: TRBJ2-2; D: NA; CDR3: CASTRKVTTGELFF; DNA: TGTGCCAGCACCCGAAAAGTGACAACAGGGGAGCTGTTTTTT
V: TRBV10-3; size: NA; J: TRBJ1-6; D: NA; CDR3: CAISPRLPNNSPLHF; DNA: TGTGCCATCAGCCCCAGGCTCCCAAATAATTCACCCCTCCACTTT
V: TRBV9; size: NA; J: TRBJ2-7; D: NA; CDR3: CASSRGRGRQYF; DNA: TGTGCCAGCAGCCGCGGACGGGGTAGGCAGTACTTC
V: TRBV4-3; size: NA; J: TRBJ2-3; D: TRBD2; CDR3: CASSQSGLAGRDTQYF; DNA: TGCGCCAGCAGCCAATCGGGACTAGCGGGGAGAGATACGCAGTATTTT
V: TRBV29-1; size: NA; J: TRBJ2-7; D: NA; CDR3: CSVDPGAGEQYF; DNA: TGCAGCGTTGATCCGGGGGCGGGTGAGCAGTACTTC
V: TRBV28; size: once; J: TRBJ2-3; D: TRBD2; CDR3: CASRTSGDHTQYF; DNA: TGTGCCAGCCGGACTAGCGGGGATCATACGCAGTATTTT
V: TRBV9; size: NA; J: TRBJ2-3; D: NA; CDR3: CASSVGEGPDTQYF; DNA: TGTGCCAGCAGCGTAGGCGAAGGGCCAGATACGCAGTATTTT
V: TRBV5-8; size: few; J: TRBJ2-5; D: NA; CDR3: CASSPRETQYF; DNA: TGTGCCAGCAGCCCTCGAGAGACCCAGTACTTC
V: TRBV9; size: NA; J: TRBJ1-1; D: TRBD1; CDR3: CASRAGTENTEAFF; DNA: TGTGCCAGCAGGGCCGGGACAGAGAACACTGAAGCTTTCTTT
V: TRBV7-9; size: NA; J: TRBJ2-5; D: NA; CDR3: CASSPPPRVQETQYF; DNA: TGTGCCAGCAGCCCACCCCCGAGGGTTCAAGAGACCCAGTACTTC
V: TRBV20-1; size: NA; J: TRBJ2-7; D: TRBD1; CDR3: CSASSGYLRDRAYYEQYF; DNA: TGCAGTGCTAGTTCCGGTTACCTCCGGGACAGAGCGTACTACGAGCAGTACTTC